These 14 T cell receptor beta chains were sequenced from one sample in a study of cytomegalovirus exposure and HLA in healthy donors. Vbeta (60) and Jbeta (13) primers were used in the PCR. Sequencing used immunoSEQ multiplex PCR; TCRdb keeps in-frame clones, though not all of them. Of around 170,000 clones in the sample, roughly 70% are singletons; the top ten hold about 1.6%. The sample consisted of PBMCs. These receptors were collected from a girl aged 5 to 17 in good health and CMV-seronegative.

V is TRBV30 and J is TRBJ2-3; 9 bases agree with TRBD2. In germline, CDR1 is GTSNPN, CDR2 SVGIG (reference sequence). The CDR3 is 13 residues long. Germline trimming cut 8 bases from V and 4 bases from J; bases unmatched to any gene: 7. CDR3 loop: CARSGGNADTQYF. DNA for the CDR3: TGTGCCCGAAGCGGGGGGAATGCAGATACGCAGTATTTT.

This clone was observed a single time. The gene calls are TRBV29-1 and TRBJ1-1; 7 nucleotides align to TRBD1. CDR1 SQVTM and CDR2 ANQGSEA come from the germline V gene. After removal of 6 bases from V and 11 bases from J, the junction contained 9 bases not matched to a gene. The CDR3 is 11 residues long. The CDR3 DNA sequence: TGCAGCGTCTGGTTACCACAGGGGGCTTTCTTT. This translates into CSVWLPQGAFF.

CDR3 nucleotides: TGTGCCAGCAGCTTCAGGGGGTTGGGCAATCAGCCCCAGCATTTT. It is translated as CASSFRGLGNQPQHF. J is TRBJ1-5 and V is TRBV5-6, with 7 bases identical to TRBD1. V trimming: 2 bases; J trimming: 2 bases; junction bases outside the gene matches: 4. CDR1 SGHDT and CDR2 YYEEEE come from the germline V gene. This CDR3 has 15 residues.

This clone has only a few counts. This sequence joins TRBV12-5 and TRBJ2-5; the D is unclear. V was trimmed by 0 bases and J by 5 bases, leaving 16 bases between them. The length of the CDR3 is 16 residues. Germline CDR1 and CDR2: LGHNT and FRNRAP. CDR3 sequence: CASGLVRLAPPETQYF. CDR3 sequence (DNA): TGTGCTAGTGGTTTGGTACGGTTAGCCCCCCCGGAGACCCAGTACTTC.

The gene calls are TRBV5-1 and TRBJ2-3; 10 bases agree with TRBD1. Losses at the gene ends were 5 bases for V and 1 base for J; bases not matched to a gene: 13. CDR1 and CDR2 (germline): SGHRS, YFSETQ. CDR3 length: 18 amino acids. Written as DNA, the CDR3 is TGCGCCAGCAGTCGGACAGGGGGGCTTAGCCATGGCACAGATACGCAGTATTTT. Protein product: CASSRTGGLSHGTDTQYF. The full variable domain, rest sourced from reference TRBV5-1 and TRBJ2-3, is KAGVTQTPRYLIKTRGQQVTLSCSPISGHRSVSWYQQTPGQGLQFLFEYFSETQRNKGNFPGRFSGRQFSNSRSEMNVSTLELGDSALYLCASSRTGGLSHGTDTQYFGPGTRLTVL.

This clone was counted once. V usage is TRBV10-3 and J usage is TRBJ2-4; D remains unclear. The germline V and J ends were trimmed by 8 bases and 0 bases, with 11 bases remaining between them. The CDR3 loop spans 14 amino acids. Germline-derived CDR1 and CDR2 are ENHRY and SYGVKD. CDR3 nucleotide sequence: TGTGCCATCTTTGGCATGTTAGCCAAAAACATTCAGTACTTC. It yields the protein CAIFGMLAKNIQYF.

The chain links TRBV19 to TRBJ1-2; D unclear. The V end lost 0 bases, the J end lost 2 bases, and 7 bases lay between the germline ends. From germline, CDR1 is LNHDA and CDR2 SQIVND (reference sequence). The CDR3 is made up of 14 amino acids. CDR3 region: CASSIEGGNYGYTF. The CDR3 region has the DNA TGTGCCAGTAGTATAGAGGGAGGGAACTATGGCTACACCTTC.

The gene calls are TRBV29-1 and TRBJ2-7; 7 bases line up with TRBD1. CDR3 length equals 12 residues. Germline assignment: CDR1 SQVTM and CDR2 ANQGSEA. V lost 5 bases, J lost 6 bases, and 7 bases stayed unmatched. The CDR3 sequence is CSVHRGLGEQYF. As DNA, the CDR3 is TGCAGCGTTCACAGGGGTTTGGGCGAGCAGTACTTC.

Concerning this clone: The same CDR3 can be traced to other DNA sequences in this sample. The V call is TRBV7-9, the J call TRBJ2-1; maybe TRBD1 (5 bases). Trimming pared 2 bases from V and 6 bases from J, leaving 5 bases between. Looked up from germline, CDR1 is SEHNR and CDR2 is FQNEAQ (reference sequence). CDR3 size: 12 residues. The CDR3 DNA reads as TGTGCCAGCAGCTTACAGGGCAATGAGCAGTTCTTC. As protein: CASSLQGNEQFF.

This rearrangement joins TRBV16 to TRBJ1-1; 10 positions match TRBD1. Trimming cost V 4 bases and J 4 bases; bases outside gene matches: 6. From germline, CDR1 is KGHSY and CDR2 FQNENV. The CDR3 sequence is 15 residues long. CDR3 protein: CASSRDRGASTEAFF. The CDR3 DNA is TGTGCCAGCAGCCGGGACAGGGGAGCCAGCACTGAAGCTTTCTTT.

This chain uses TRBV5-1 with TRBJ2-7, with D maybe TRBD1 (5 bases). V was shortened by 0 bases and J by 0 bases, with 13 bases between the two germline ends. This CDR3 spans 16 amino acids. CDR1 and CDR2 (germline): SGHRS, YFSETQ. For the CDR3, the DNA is TGCGCCAGCAGCTTGGTCACAGGTTCAAGCTCCTACGAGCAGTACTTC. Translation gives CASSLVTGSSSYEQYF.

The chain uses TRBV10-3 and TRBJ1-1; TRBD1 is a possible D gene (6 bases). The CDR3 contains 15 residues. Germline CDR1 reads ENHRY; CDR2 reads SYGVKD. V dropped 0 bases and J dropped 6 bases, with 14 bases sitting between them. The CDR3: CAISESIAGAAEAFF. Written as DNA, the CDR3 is TGTGCCATCAGTGAGTCGATTGCGGGGGCGGCTGAAGCTTTCTTT.

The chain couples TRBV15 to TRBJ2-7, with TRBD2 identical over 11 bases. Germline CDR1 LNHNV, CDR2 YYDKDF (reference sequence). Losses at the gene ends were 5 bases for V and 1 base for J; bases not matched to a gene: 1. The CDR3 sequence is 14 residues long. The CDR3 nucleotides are TGTGCCACCAGCGGACTAGCGGGTTCCTACGAGCAGTACTTC. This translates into CATSGLAGSYEQYF.

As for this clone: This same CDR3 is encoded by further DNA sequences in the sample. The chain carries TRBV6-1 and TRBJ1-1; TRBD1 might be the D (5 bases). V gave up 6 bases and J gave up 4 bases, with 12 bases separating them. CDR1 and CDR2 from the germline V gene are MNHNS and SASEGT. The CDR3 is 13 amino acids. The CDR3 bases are TGTGCCAGCAGCCCTGTCGGGGGCACTGAAGCTTTCTTT. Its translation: CASSPVGGTEAFF.